The following is a T cell receptor (beta chain) sequence with its context. Its antigen is undetermined. The V end lost 8 bases, the J end lost 1 base, and 11 bases lay between the germline ends. Germline CDR1 and CDR2: MDHEN and SYDVKM. The CDR3 extends over 13 amino acids. This sample was included in a study of T cells in localized non-small cell lung cancer. Only in-frame clones appear in the TCRdb table, and some are missing; sequencing was by immunoSEQ multiplex PCR. The data contain under 2,000 clones, 34% of them singletons. Findings of the study overall: Uninvolved adjacent lung had higher T cell clonality than tumor and all other tissues.

The chain employs TRBV28 and TRBJ2-5; D call uncertain. The source was lung tumor tissue, collected before any cancer treatment. This TCR came from a male donor aged 60 or over with stage III squamous cell lung carcinoma. CDR3 amino acids: CASLAQGQETQYF. The CDR3 DNA reads as TGTGCCAGCTTGGCTCAAGGCCAAGAGACCCAGTACTTC.